This T cell receptor beta chain was identified in a study of T cells in Graves' hyperthyroidism and ophthalmopathy. General study findings and limits: Within blood appeared most thyroid clonotypes that had expanded above 0.001. The model forecast ophthalmopathy, anticipating it by a median approximately 6 months before onset.

RNA transcripts were the template for amplifying TCR beta CDR3 regions. HTBI primers were used for first-round RT-PCR of the TCR CDR3. One entry per CDR3 protein results from TCRdb running MiXCR on the multiplex PCR reads. The table shows roughly 400,000 distinct CDR3 sequences, with around a sixth occurring only once. The diagnoses drew upon clinical symptoms, serum thyroxine and TRAb, thyroid ultrasound and orbital computed tomography. To note about this clonotype: The antigen remains undetermined.

The TCR originated in a woman younger than 35 with Graves' hyperthyroidism that later progressed to Graves' ophthalmopathy. The sample consisted of blood.

The CDR3 coding sequence is TGTGCCAGCAGCCAAAACCCGCGGTCTTACGAGCAGTACTTC. Translated, it gives CASSQNPRSYEQYF. V usage is TRBV14 and J usage is TRBJ2-7; D remains unclear. Germline loops: CDR1 SGHDN, CDR2 FVKESK. The CDR3 is 14 residues long. The germline V and J ends were trimmed by 2 bases and 4 bases, with 12 bases remaining between them.